This T cell receptor beta chain was recorded in a study of blood T cell repertoires in COVID-19 (dated by TCRdb to about 2020). For the study in its entirety: The collaborator samples originated in the United States, Italy and Spain and spanned the acute and convalescent phases of COVID-19. The prospective study material was composed of cDNA or gDNA derived from T cells, B-cell-depleted T cells, or PBMCs. Subjects who had been exposed to COVID-19, were actively infected with it, or had recovered from it provided the deeply sampled blood TCRbeta repertoires that made up the dataset. The repertoires were released in a freely available public database meant as a resource for research on the immune response to SARS-CoV-2. Samples were obtained from the ongoing ImmuneRACE study (first 160 participants) and from 1,254 subjects provided by 6 global collaborators. Nearly every sample came with metadata listing a de-identified subject ID, COVID-19 status, age in years and sex. Where available, HLA class I and class II types were taken from metadata supplied by the sample provider and were not determined by assay-based typing.

From cysteine to phenylalanine, the CDR3 is 14 amino acids long. Only the CDR3 part of the read is kept: 42 bases, read in frame from the first base. V is pruned by 3 bases and J by 11 bases, leaving 9 bases of the junction without a gene match. CDR1 and CDR2, per the germline V gene, are LGHNA and YSLEER. The collaborating institutions used their own protocols to collect whole blood in K2EDTA tubes. For TCRbeta analysis, collaborators shipped samples in one of three forms: frozen whole blood, isolated PBMCs, or DNA extracted from either of those sample types. TCRbeta CDR3 regions were amplified from genomic DNA using the immunoSEQ Assay, a bias-controlled multiplex PCR. The study's processing was this. The number of nucleated cells in each sample was estimated by amplification of reference gene primers within the assay. To quantify the absolute abundance of each unique TCRbeta CDR3 rearrangement, sequence reads were collapsed and filtered. Productive Simpson clonality was computed per sample as the square root of Simpson's diversity index over productive rearrangements. TCRdb limited this immuneACCESS table to in-frame rearrangements with V and J called. A share of clones is missing; checked studies link under half to unresolved V genes, and the rest is unexplained. V and J calls and clone size follow that table, whereas D and trimming were derived from the DNA. The sample includes tens of thousands of clones, with 84% observed a single time. The leading ten clones occupy 28% of the sample.

Overall results and qualifications from the work: How much clinical and demographic metadata was included differed by source and by participant, and the metadata was provided uncurated.

This clone has only one observation. Its recognized antigen is unknown. No qualities accompany the bases; no much larger clone lies one base away. Sequencing used peripheral blood. The receptor chain draws on TRBV4-3 and TRBJ1-1; 10 junctional bases match TRBD1. The TCR comes from a human donor in a cohort sampled during active COVID-19. The CDR3 sequence is CASSHNSGQGLAFF. The DNA sequence follows: TGCGCCAGCAGCCATAATTCGGGACAGGGGTTGGCTTTCTTT.